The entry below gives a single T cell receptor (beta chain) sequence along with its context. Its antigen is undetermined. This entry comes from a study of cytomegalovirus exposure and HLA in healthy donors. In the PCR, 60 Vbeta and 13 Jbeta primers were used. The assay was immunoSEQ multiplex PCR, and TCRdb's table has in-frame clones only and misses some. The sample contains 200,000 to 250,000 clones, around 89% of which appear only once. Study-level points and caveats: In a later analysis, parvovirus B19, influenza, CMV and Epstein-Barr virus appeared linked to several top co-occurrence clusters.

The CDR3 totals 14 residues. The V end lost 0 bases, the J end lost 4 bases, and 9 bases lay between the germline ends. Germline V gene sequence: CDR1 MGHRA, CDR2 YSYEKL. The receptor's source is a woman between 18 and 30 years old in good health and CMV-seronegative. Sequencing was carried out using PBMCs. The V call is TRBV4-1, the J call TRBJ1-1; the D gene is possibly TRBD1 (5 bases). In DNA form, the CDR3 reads TGCGCCAGCAGCCAAGATCAGGGAAGCACTGAAGCTTTCTTT. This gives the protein CASSQDQGSTEAFF.